Described below is a single TCR beta chain sequence and its context. Its specificity is unknown. Germline values: CDR1 SGHTA, CDR2 FQGTGA. This CDR3 is built from 15 residues. With 3 bases removed from V and 2 bases from J, the gap between germline ends came to 11 bases. The study drew the donors from its approximately 110-subject validation cohort, separate from the 666-subject first cohort. Using immunoSEQ multiplex PCR, the repertoire was profiled, and TCRdb retains in-frame clones only, with some absent. The sample consists of 260,000 or so clones, about 90% of them appearing once. The entry originates in a study of cytomegalovirus exposure and HLA in healthy donors. The overall study: Both the roughly 120 validation repertoires and the roughly 640 first-cohort repertoires used the same platform, as reported by a later analysis. Overall study findings and caveats: Using the classifier, cytomegalovirus status was reportedly diagnosed with high specificity and sensitivity.

This TCR came from a woman in her thirties in good health and CMV-seronegative. Material: PBMCs. The gene calls are TRBV7-3 and TRBJ2-1, with a weak D call TRBD2 (5 bases). The CDR3 sequence: CASSFPGSAYNEQFF. As DNA, the CDR3 is TGTGCCAGCAGCTTTCCGGGATCCGCCTACAATGAGCAGTTCTTC.